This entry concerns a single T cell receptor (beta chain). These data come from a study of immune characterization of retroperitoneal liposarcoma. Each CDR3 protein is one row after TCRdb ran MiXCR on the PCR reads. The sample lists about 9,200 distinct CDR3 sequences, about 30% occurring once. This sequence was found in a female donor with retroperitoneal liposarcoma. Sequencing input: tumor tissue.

The CDR3 nucleotides read TGTGCCAGCAGGTCCAGTCAAGAGACCCAGTTCTTC. It yields the protein CASRSSQETQFF. This chain uses TRBV6-1 with TRBJ2-1, with D uncertain. V lost 6 bases to trimming and J lost 13 bases, with 16 bases between them. The CDR3 consists of 12 residues. Germline assignment: CDR1 MNHNS and CDR2 SASEGT.